These 31 T cell receptor beta chains originate from one sample sequenced in a study of tumor-infiltrating lymphocytes in oesophageal squamous cell carcinoma. TCRdb fed the PCR reads into MiXCR, producing one record per CDR3 protein. The repertoire holds 15,000 to 20,000 distinct CDR3 sequences, with around 48% as singletons. Sequencing used normal esophageal tissue next to the tumor. Receptors were obtained from a female donor with esophageal squamous cell carcinoma.

This chain uses TRBV7-2 with TRBJ2-7; D unclear. V was pared by 3 bases and J by 2 bases, with 8 bases between. The CDR3 sequence is 13 residues long. Looked up from germline, CDR1 is SGHTA and CDR2 is FQGNSA. CDR3 DNA: TGTGCCAGCAGCTTGGTGTATCCCTACGAGCAGTACTTC. Translation gives CASSLVYPYEQYF.

The chain recombines TRBV28 with TRBJ2-1; D unresolved. The last part of the DNA fits TRBJ2-5 better; the J call may be wrong. CDR3 length: 12 residues. Germline CDR1 MDHEN, CDR2 SYDVKM. The CDR3 DNA follows: TGTGCCAGCAGTTTTTTGAGAGAGACCCAGTACTTC. Encoded protein: CASSFLRETQYF.

There are many counts of this clonotype. This chain joins TRBV6-6 and TRBJ2-5, with 9 bases lining up with TRBD2. CDR3 length: 13 amino acids. Germline V gene data show CDR1 as MNHNY and CDR2 as SVGAGI (reference sequence). V was clipped by 2 bases and J by 10 bases; unmatched bases: 5. The CDR3 DNA reads TGTGCCAGCAGTTACGACCTAGCGGGGATCCAGTACTTC. Translated: CASSYDLAGIQYF.

The V gene is TRBV28, the J gene TRBJ2-5; D may correspond to TRBD1 or TRBD2 (5 bases each). The assigned J gene may be wrong: the sequence end matches TRBJ2-1 better. The CDR3 has 14 residues. The germline V gene has CDR1 MDHEN and CDR2 SYDVKM. Here the CDR3 reads CATRKGTENNEQFF. CDR3 nucleotides: TGTGCCACCCGAAAGGGGACGGAAAACAATGAGCAGTTCTTC.

This clonotype appeared once. This chain links TRBV7-3 with TRBJ2-3; possible D gene TRBD2, 6 bases. The J call is in doubt because the DNA end fits TRBJ2-7 better. The CDR3 extends over 14 amino acids. Germline assignment: CDR1 SGHTA and CDR2 FQGTGA. Written as DNA, the CDR3 is TGTGCCAGCAGCTTAATGGACTACACAGATACGCAGTACTTC. The encoded protein is CASSLMDYTDTQYF.

V and J are TRBV2 and TRBJ2-7; D is ambiguous. V was clipped by 10 bases and J by 0 bases, with 16 bases between them. The CDR3 has 14 residues. Germline V gives CDR1 SNHLY, CDR2 FYNNEI. CDR3 amino acids: CATKKSPSSYEQYF. The CDR3 region has the DNA TGTGCCACCAAGAAGTCGCCTAGCTCCTACGAGCAGTACTTC.

CDR3 nucleotides: TGTGCCAGCAGCCCGTACGGGGGAAACCTGAAGGATGAGCAGTTCTTC. Translating gives CASSPYGGNLKDEQFF. The V and J genes are TRBV7-2 and TRBJ2-5; the D gene is possibly TRBD2 (6 bases). The DNA end favors TRBJ2-1, so the J call may be wrong. This CDR3 is 16 amino acids long. Germline V gene sequence: CDR1 SGHTA, CDR2 FQGNSA.

V gene TRBV6-1 combines with J gene TRBJ2-3, with TRBD1 matching over 8 bases. This CDR3 comprises 16 residues. J lost 6 bases, V lost 0 bases, and 8 bases had no gene match. Germline loops: CDR1 MNHNS, CDR2 SASEGT. CDR3 coding DNA: TGTGCCAGCAGTGAAGCTGCGGACAGGGCGGTTGATACGCAGTATTTT. Its protein is CASSEAADRAVDTQYF.

This clonotype has just one count. The gene calls are TRBV7-9 and TRBJ2-5; 10 bases fit TRBD1. Germline trimming cut 5 bases from V and 11 bases from J; bases unmatched to any gene: 11. CDR1 is SEHNR, CDR2 FQNEAQ, per germline (reference sequence). CDR3 length: 14 residues. The CDR3 DNA reads TGTGCCAGCAGCACGGGACAGGGGTACAATGAGCAGTACTTC. Amino acid sequence: CASSTGQGYNEQYF.

In its sample, this clonotype was seen a few times. The CDR3 here is CASSSTPLNREQYF. The CDR3, as DNA: TGTGCCAGCAGTTCAACGCCCTTGAACAGGGAGCAGTACTTC. The rearrangement joins TRBV27 to TRBJ2-5; possibly TRBD1 for D (6 bases). V was clipped by 4 bases and J by 11 bases, with 20 bases between them. The germline CDR1 and CDR2 sequences are MNHEY and SMNVEV (reference sequence). This CDR3 is 14 amino acids long.

V and J are TRBV7-9 and TRBJ2-5; TRBD1 is a possible D gene (6 bases). Gene TRBJ2-7 matches the end of the DNA better, so the J call may be wrong. The CDR3 totals 14 residues. Germline V gives CDR1 SEHNR, CDR2 FQNEAQ (reference sequence). CDR3 amino acids: CASSKQGAAYEQYF. CDR3 DNA: TGTGCCAGCAGCAAACAGGGAGCTGCCTACGAGCAGTACTTC.

This clonotype was seen repeatedly, ten times or more. The chain is built from TRBV10-2 and TRBJ1-6, with D maybe TRBD1 (6 bases). Germline CDR1 and CDR2: WSHSY and SAAADI. CDR3 length: 14 residues. The ends were cut back, 3 bases at V and 10 bases at J, with 13 bases in the middle. The CDR3 nucleotides are TGCGCCAGCAGTGATCGGACAGACCAATCACCCCTCCACTTT. Protein: CASSDRTDQSPLHF.

This clonotype was seen repeatedly, ten times or more. The chain couples TRBV7-2 to TRBJ2-1, with D hard to call. V shed 1 base and J shed 4 bases, with 14 bases lying between them. In germline, CDR1 is SGHTA, CDR2 FQGNSA. There are 16 residues in the CDR3. The CDR3 loop reads CASSLENTVRYNEQFF. CDR3 DNA: TGTGCCAGCAGCTTAGAGAACACAGTAAGGTACAATGAGCAGTTCTTC.

This clonotype appeared a single time. The gene calls are TRBV19 and TRBJ2-5, with D tentatively TRBD1 or TRBD2 (5 bases each). Trimming removed 3 bases at V and 5 bases at J, with 19 bases between. Germline CDR1 is LNHDA and CDR2 is SQIVND (reference sequence). CDR3 length equals 16 residues. CDR3 protein: CASSIAGTGPGETQYF. Here the CDR3 DNA reads TGTGCCAGTAGTATTGCTGGGACGGGACCCGGGGAGACCCAGTACTTC. The variable domain in full, with the rest retrieved from reference TRBV19 and TRBJ2-5, is DGGITQSPKYLFRKEGQNVTLSCEQNLNHDAMYWYRQDPGQGLRLIYYSQIVNDFQKGDIAEGYSVSREKKESFPLTVTSAQKNPTAFYLCASSIAGTGPGETQYFGPGTRLLVL.

The rearrangement uses TRBV7-4 and TRBJ2-7, with 7 bases lining up with TRBD1. Germline V gene data show CDR1 as SGHVT and CDR2 as SQSDAQ. The CDR3 totals 12 residues. Trimming took 5 bases from V and 4 from J; bases not matched to a gene: 2. CDR3 in amino acids: CASSTDRYEQYF. CDR3 DNA sequence: TGTGCCAGCAGCACGGACAGGTACGAGCAGTACTTC. Supplemented by reference TRBV7-4 and TRBJ2-7, the full variable domain reads GAGVSQSPRYKVAKRGRDVALRCDSISGHVTLYWYRQTLGQGSEVLTYSQSDAQRDKSGRPSGRFSAERPERSVSTLKIQRTEQGDSAVYLCASSTDRYEQYFGPGTRLTVT.

This clonotype ranks as medium-sized. The chain links TRBV7-8 to TRBJ1-2; D is perhaps TRBD1 (5 bases). The germline gives CDR1 SGHVS, CDR2 FQNEAQ. The CDR3 length is 16 residues. V was pared by 1 base and J by 3 bases, with 15 bases between. The CDR3 reads CASSLEASGTYYGYTF. The CDR3 DNA sequence: TGTGCCAGCAGCTTAGAGGCTTCAGGGACGTACTATGGCTACACCTTC.

Many counts were recorded for this clonotype. This rearrangement joins TRBV6-6 to TRBJ2-7; D gene uncertain. Looked up from germline, CDR1 is MNHNY and CDR2 is SVGAGI (reference sequence). This CDR3 is built from 16 residues. The V end lost 2 bases, the J end lost 3 bases, and 17 bases lay between the germline ends. CDR3 amino acids: CASSYALSYSGYEQYF. CDR3 nucleotide sequence: TGTGCCAGCAGTTACGCCCTCTCGTACTCGGGCTACGAGCAGTACTTC.

This clonotype is labeled medium-sized. This rearrangement joins TRBV12-3 or TRBV12-4 to TRBJ2-1, with unresolved D. This CDR3 comprises 12 residues. Trimming cost V 1 base and J 13 bases, with 11 bases left between them. As DNA, the CDR3 is TGTGCCAGCAGTTTAGGGGGTCCTCATCAGTTCTTC. It specifies CASSLGGPHQFF.

By proportion, this clonotype is medium-sized. The genes are TRBV7-8 and TRBJ2-2, with 8 nucleotides matching TRBD1. This CDR3 contains 16 residues. With 5 bases clipped from V and 4 bases from J, the junction kept 9 bases outside the gene matches. From germline, CDR1 is SGHVS and CDR2 FQNEAQ. The CDR3 sequence: CASSPRTGRTTGELFF. CDR3 DNA sequence: TGTGCCAGCAGCCCGCGGACAGGGCGGACCACCGGGGAGCTGTTTTTT.

The rearrangement links TRBV7-3 to TRBJ1-1; the D gene is possibly TRBD1 (6 bases). The DNA end lines up better with TRBJ2-1; the J call may be wrong. This CDR3 has 14 amino acids. The V gene's germline CDR1 is SGHTA and CDR2 FQGTGA. In nucleotides, the CDR3 is TGTGCCAGCAGCTTAGCTACAGGGTTCGATGAGCAGTTCTTC. Translation gives CASSLATGFDEQFF.

As for this clonotype: This CDR3 is missing its conserved last phenylalanine or tryptophan, likely due to a read error. The limits of the CDR3 on the DNA are not certain, so only TCRdb's listed CDR3 is given. The chain carries TRBV7-2 and TRBJ2-5. The germline gives CDR1 SGHTA, CDR2 FQGNSA. Ends included, the CDR3 has 18 residues. CDR3 loop: CASSLAWRTGQETQYFGS.

The chain couples TRBV20-1 to TRBJ2-5; perhaps TRBD2 as D (6 bases). Judging by the DNA end, TRBJ2-7 fits better; the J call may be wrong. The germline CDR1 and CDR2 sequences are DFQATT and SNEGSKA (reference sequence). The CDR3 loop spans 13 amino acids. The CDR3 region is CSANSGAHYEQYF. The CDR3 DNA reads TGCAGTGCTAATAGCGGAGCCCACTACGAGCAGTACTTC.

Comment on this clonotype: This could be a read error, since a much larger clone is one nucleotide away. A read error is likely, as this CDR3 ends without the conserved phenylalanine or tryptophan. In DNA, the CDR3 is TGTGCCAGCAGCTCCTCCGGGACTAGCGGTCCTGGGGCCCAGTACTTG. Translated, it gives CASSSSGTSGPGAQYL. The V call is TRBV7-9, the J call TRBJ2-5, with 11 nucleotides matching TRBD2. Germline V CDR1 and CDR2: SEHNR, FQNEAQ (reference sequence). Unmatched junction bases numbered 13, after V lost 4 bases and J lost 9 bases. The CDR3 length is 16 residues.

V gene TRBV7-2 combines with J gene TRBJ2-3; 7 nucleotides align to TRBD1. The last part of the DNA fits TRBJ2-1 better; the J call may be wrong. The germline V gene has CDR1 SGHTA and CDR2 FQGNSA. The CDR3 has 13 residues. This chain's CDR3 is CASSPNRGYEQFF. The CDR3 DNA is TGTGCCAGCAGTCCCAACAGGGGTTACGAGCAGTTCTTC.

CDR3 coding DNA: TGTGCCAGCATGAACCTTTACGAGCAGTACTTC. It yields the protein CASMNLYEQYF. The rearrangement links TRBV6-1 to TRBJ2-5; D is unresolved. The J call may not be correct, given that the DNA end is closer to TRBJ2-7. This CDR3 has 11 amino acids. Germline CDR1 is MNHNS and CDR2 is SASEGT.

V and J are TRBV30 and TRBJ2-3, with D perhaps TRBD1 (5 bases). Germline V gene lookup returns CDR1 GTSNPN and CDR2 SVGIG (reference sequence). The ends were cut back, 5 bases at V and 3 bases at J, with 18 bases in the middle. CDR3 length equals 15 residues. CDR3 protein: CAWGPSGSITDTQYF. As DNA, the CDR3 is TGTGCCTGGGGGCCGTCAGGGTCCATTACAGATACGCAGTATTTT.

This clonotype showed up just once. The chain recombines TRBV5-4 with TRBJ2-3; D remains ambiguous. The end of the DNA fits TRBJ2-2 better, so the J call may be wrong. Germline V lookup: CDR1 SGHNT, CDR2 YYREEE (reference sequence). The CDR3 extends over 15 amino acids. DNA of the CDR3: TGTGCCAGCAGCTTGGCTGGCAGTCACACCGGGGAGCTGTTTTTT. The encoded protein is CASSLAGSHTGELFF.

As regards this clonotype: Likely a read error: the CDR3 ends without its conserved phenylalanine or tryptophan. The DNA is left out, because the CDR3 cannot be placed on it with certainty; the CDR3 is given as TCRdb lists it. This chain joins TRBV7-2 and TRBJ2-3; the table calls TRBD2, which could not be checked here. 16 amino acids form the CDR3, both terminal residues included. Germline loops: CDR1 SGHTA, CDR2 FQGNSA. The CDR3 protein is CASSGLVVDAEAFFGP.

This clonotype was counted at least ten times. The J gene is TRBJ2-5, the V gene TRBV7-3, with 10 bases aligning to TRBD1. This CDR3 is 15 amino acids long. Trimming cost V 5 bases and J 5 bases; bases outside gene matches: 8. Germline CDR1 reads SGHTA; CDR2 reads FQGTGA. CDR3 loop: CASSLDRGPMETQYF. CDR3 nucleotides: TGTGCCAGCAGCCTAGACAGGGGGCCTATGGAGACCCAGTACTTC.

This clonotype has a count of ten or more. The genes are TRBV7-8 and TRBJ2-2, with D unclear. Trimming left V 5 bases short and J 7 bases short, with 8 bases between. In germline, CDR1 is SGHVS, CDR2 FQNEAQ. The CDR3 contains 12 residues. CDR3 nucleotides: TGTGCCAGCAGCCCTACGATCGGGGAGCTGTTTTTT. As protein: CASSPTIGELFF.

The genes are TRBV10-3 and TRBJ2-7; 10 bases agree with TRBD1. Germline CDR1 and CDR2: ENHRY and SYGVKD. CDR3 length: 13 amino acids. The V and J ends lost 7 bases and 3 bases, in that order; junction bases with no gene match: 3. CDR3 nucleotides: TGTGCCATCAACCGGGACAGGGGCTACGAGCAGTACTTC. It codes for CAINRDRGYEQYF.